The T cell receptor beta chain described here comes from a study of HIV-infected patients and healthy controls (dated by TCRdb to the mid-2010s). A word on this clonotype: Its antigen target is currently unknown. Qualities for individual bases were not recorded, and no much larger clone is one base off.

V is trimmed back by 4 bases and J by 9 bases, and the junction contains 4 bases that no gene match accounts for. From its cysteine to its phenylalanine, the CDR3 spans 14 amino acids. The read is trimmed to its CDR3 DNA, 42 bases read in frame from base 1. CDR1 and CDR2 are drawn from the germline V gene (reference sequence): LNHDA, SQIVND. The library relied on 5' RACE. For sequencing, an Illumina MiSeq was employed. TCRdb reprocessing: public reads trimmed at Q25 with fastp, clones called with MiXCR, in-frame beta chains kept. For every CDR3 protein sequence, its rows merge into one entry that carries the most common genes and DNA. The sample yields approximately 64,000 distinct CDR3 sequences; roughly 19% were counted once. Jointly, the top ten make up over 1.1% of the sample.

This TCR came from a human donor in good health. The sample consisted of CD4+ T cells from blood. The chain is made from TRBV19 and TRBJ1-6, and TRBD1 aligns with 9 junction nucleotides. The DNA is as follows: TGTGCCAGTAGTACACAGGGGGCGATTTCACCCCTCCACTTT. The resulting protein is CASSTQGAISPLHF.